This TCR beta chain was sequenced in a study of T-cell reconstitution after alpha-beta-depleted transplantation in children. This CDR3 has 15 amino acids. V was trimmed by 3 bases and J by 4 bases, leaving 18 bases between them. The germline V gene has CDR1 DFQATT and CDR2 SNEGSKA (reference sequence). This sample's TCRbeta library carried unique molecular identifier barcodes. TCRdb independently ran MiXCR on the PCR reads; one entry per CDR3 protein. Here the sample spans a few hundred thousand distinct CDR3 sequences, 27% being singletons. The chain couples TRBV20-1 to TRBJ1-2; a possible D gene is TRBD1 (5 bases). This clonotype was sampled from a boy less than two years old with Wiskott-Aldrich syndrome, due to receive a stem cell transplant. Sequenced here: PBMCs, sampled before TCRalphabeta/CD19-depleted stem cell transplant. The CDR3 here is CSASPGPSSSYGYTF. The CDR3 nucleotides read TGCAGTGCTAGTCCGGGACCTTCCTCTTCCTATGGCTACACCTTC.